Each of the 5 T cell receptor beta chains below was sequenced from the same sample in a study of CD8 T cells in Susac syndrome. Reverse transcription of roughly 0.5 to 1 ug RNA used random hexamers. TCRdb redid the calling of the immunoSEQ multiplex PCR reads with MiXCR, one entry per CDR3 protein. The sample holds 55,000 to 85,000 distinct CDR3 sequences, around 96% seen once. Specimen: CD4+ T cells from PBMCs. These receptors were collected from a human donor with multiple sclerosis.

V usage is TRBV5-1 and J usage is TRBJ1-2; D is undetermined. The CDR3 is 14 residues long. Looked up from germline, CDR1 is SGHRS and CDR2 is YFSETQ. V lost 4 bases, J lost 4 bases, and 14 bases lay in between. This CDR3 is CASSPPAGGYGYTF. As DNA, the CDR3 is TGCGCCAGCAGCCCCCCGGCCGGAGGCTATGGCTACACCTTC.

CDR3 protein: CAISVEGARAYEQYF. CDR3 nucleotide sequence: TGTGCCATCAGTGTAGAGGGGGCGAGAGCTTACGAGCAGTACTTC. The V call is TRBV10-3, the J call TRBJ2-7; 7 bases match TRBD1. Per the germline V gene, CDR1 is ENHRY and CDR2 is SYGVKD. This CDR3 region has 15 residues. The J segment lost 4 bases and the V segment lost 4 bases, leaving 10 bases of the junction unmatched.

In nucleotides, the CDR3 is TGCAGCGTTGCGGCGACAGGGGCCACTGAAGCTTTCTTT. It encodes CSVAATGATEAFF. V gene TRBV29-1 combines with J gene TRBJ1-1; 8 nucleotides agree with TRBD1. Germline V gives CDR1 SQVTM, CDR2 ANQGSEA. This CDR3 has 13 amino acids. The V gene end was trimmed by 4 bases and the J gene end by 4 bases; junction bases not matched to a gene: 5.

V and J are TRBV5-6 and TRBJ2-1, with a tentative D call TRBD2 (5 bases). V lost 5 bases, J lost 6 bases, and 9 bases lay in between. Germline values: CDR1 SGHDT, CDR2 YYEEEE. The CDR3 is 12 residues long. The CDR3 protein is CASRLTINEQFF. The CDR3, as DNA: TGTGCCAGCAGGTTGACTATCAATGAGCAGTTCTTC.

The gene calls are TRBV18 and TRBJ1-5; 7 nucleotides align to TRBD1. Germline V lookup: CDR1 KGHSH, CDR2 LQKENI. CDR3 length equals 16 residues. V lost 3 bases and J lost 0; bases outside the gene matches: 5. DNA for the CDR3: TGTGCCAGCTCACCCACAGGGGATTTTAGCAATCAGCCCCAGCATTTT. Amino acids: CASSPTGDFSNQPQHF.